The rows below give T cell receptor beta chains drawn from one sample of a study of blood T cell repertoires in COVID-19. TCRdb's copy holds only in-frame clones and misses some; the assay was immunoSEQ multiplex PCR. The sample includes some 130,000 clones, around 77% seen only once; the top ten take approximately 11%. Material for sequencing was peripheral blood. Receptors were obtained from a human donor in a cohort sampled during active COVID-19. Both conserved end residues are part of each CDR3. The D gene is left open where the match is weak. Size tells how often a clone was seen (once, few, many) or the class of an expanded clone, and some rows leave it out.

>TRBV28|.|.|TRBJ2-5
CASTTGLETQYF
TGTGCCAGCACTACAGGGTTGGAGACCCAGTACTTC
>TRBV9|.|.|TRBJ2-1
CASSVVGTSYNEQFF
TGTGCCAGCAGCGTAGTGGGGACATCCTACAATGAGCAGTTCTTC
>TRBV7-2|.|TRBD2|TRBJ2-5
CARAGLAGDQETQYF
TGTGCCAGGGCGGGGCTAGCGGGGGATCAAGAGACCCAGTACTTC
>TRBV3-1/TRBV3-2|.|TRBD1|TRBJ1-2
CASSQEYDRAYGYTF
TGTGCCAGCAGCCAGGAGTACGACAGGGCCTATGGCTACACCTTC
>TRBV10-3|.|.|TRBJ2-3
CAISESGTSTDTQYF
TGTGCCATCAGTGAGTCAGGGACTAGCACAGATACGCAGTATTTT
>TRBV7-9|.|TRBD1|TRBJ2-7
CASSLEGAGTGIFYEQYF
TGTGCCAGCAGCTTAGAGGGGGCCGGGACAGGGATTTTCTACGAGCAGTACTTC
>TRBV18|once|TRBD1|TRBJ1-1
CASSPRTGVTEAFF
TGTGCCAGCTCACCACGGACAGGAGTCACTGAAGCTTTCTTT
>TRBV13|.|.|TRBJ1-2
CASSLSGTYGYTF
TGTGCCAGCAGCTTATCCGGGACATATGGCTACACCTTC
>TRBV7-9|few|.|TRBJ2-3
CASRSLLQGSADTQYF
TGTGCCAGCAGGAGCCTCCTTCAGGGAAGCGCAGATACGCAGTATTTT
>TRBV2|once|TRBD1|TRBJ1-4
CASRQGEEKLFF
TGTGCCAGCCGACAGGGGGAGGAAAAACTGTTTTTT
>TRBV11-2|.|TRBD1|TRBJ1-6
CASHGQGHDNSPLHF
TGTGCCAGCCATGGACAGGGCCACGATAATTCACCCCTCCACTTT
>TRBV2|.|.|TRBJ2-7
CASSEKRVVEQYF
TGTGCCAGCAGTGAAAAGCGGGTGGTCGAGCAGTACTTC
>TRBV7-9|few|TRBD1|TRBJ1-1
CASSLGDRFEAFF
TGTGCCAGCAGCTTAGGGGACAGATTTGAAGCTTTCTTT
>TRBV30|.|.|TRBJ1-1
CAWRARHTEAFF
TGTGCCTGGAGGGCCAGGCACACTGAAGCTTTCTTT
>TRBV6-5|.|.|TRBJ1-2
CASGGAWTDNYGYTF
TGTGCCAGCGGCGGCGCTTGGACAGACAACTATGGCTACACCTTC
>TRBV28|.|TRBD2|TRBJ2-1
CASSRPGLAGGQEQFF
TGTGCCAGCAGTCGTCCCGGACTAGCGGGGGGGCAGGAGCAGTTCTTC
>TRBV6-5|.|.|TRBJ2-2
CASSYGGSTGELFF
TGTGCCAGCAGTTACGGAGGGTCCACCGGGGAGCTGTTTTTT
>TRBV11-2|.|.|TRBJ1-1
CASSPQRTEAFF
TGTGCCAGCAGCCCCCAGAGGACTGAAGCTTTCTTT
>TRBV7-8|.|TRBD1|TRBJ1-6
CASSRDSVNSPLHF
TGTGCCAGCAGCCGGGACAGTGTAAATTCACCCCTCCACTTT
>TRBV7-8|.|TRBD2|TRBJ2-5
CASSSRLAGGPGYQETQYF
TGTGCCAGCAGCTCAAGACTAGCGGGGGGGCCGGGATACCAAGAGACCCAGTACTTC
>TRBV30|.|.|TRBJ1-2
CAWSVGRGSGYTF
TGTGCCTGGAGTGTCGGGAGGGGGAGCGGCTACACCTTC
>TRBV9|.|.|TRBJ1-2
CASSSEGYGYTF
TGTGCCAGCAGCTCCGAGGGCTATGGCTACACCTTC
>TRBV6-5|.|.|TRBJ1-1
CASGLRGAEAFF
TGTGCCAGCGGGCTCCGGGGGGCTGAAGCTTTCTTT
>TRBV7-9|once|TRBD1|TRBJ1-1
CASSTYHRGDTEAFF
TGTGCCAGCAGCACATACCACAGGGGGGACACTGAAGCTTTCTTT
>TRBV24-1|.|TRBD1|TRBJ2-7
CATRGTGSYEQYF
TGTGCCACCAGAGGGACAGGCTCCTACGAGCAGTACTTC
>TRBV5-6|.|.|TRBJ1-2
CASSFGRGSYTF
TGTGCCAGCAGCTTTGGGCGGGGGAGCTACACCTTC
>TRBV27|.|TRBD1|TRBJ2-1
CASTAYLGQGAYNEQFF
TGTGCCAGCACAGCTTACCTGGGACAGGGGGCTTACAATGAGCAGTTCTTC
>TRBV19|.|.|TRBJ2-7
CASSIGLARAQHSYEQYF
TGTGCCAGTAGTATCGGGCTAGCTCGAGCGCAACACTCCTACGAGCAGTACTTC
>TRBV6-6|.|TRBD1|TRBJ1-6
CASSQRTGENSPLHF
TGTGCCAGCAGTCAGCGGACAGGGGAAAATTCACCCCTCCACTTT
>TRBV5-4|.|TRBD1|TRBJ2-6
CASSFPGQGASGANVLTF
TGTGCCAGCAGCTTTCCGGGACAGGGGGCGTCTGGGGCCAACGTCCTGACTTTC
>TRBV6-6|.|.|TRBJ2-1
CASSPTGTEQFF
TGTGCCAGCAGCCCTACAGGGACTGAGCAGTTCTTC
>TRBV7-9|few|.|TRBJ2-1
CASSPGTISYNEQFF
TGTGCCAGCAGCCCCGGGACAATCTCCTACAATGAGCAGTTCTTC
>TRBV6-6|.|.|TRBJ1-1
CASSGRLGEAFF
TGTGCCAGCAGTGGGAGACTTGGTGAAGCTTTCTTT
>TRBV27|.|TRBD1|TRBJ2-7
CASSRQGYYEQYF
TGTGCCAGCAGTCGACAGGGGTACTACGAGCAGTACTTC
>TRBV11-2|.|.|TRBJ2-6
CASSLFWGDSGANVLTF
TGTGCCAGCAGCTTATTTTGGGGGGACTCTGGGGCCAACGTCCTGACTTTC
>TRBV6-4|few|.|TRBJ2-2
CASSDSSEGAGELFF
TGTGCCAGCAGTGACTCTTCCGAGGGAGCCGGGGAGCTGTTTTTT
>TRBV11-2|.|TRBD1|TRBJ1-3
CASSQRQGNSGNTIYF
TGTGCCAGCAGCCAAAGACAGGGAAACTCTGGAAACACCATATATTTT
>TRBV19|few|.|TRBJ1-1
CASSIDPWQGTEAFF
TGTGCCAGTAGTATAGACCCCTGGCAGGGCACTGAAGCTTTCTTT
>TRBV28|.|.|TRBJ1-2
CASSVTNYGYTF
TGTGCCAGCAGTGTAACTAACTATGGCTACACCTTC
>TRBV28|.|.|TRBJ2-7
CASSSQRGGDSYEQYF
TGTGCCAGCAGTTCCCAGAGGGGGGGGGACTCCTACGAGCAGTACTTC
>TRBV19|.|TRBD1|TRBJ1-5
CALGQAGGNQPQHF
TGTGCCCTAGGACAGGCGGGGGGGAATCAGCCCCAGCATTTT
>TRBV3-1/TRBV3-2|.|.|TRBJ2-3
CASSQVPGLPGGTDTQYF
TGTGCCAGCAGCCAAGTCCCGGGCCTCCCAGGGGGGACAGATACGCAGTATTTT